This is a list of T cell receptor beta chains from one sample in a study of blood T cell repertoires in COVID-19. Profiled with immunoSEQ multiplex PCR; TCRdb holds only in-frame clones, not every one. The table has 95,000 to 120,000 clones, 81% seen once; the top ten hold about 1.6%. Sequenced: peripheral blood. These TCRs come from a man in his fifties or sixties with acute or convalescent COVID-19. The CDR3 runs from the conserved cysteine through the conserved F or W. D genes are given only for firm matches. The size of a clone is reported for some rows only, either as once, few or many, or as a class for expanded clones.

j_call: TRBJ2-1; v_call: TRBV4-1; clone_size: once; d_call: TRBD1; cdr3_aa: CASSHLRDRGHEQFF; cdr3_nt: TGCGCCAGCAGCCACCTCCGGGACAGGGGGCATGAGCAGTTCTTC
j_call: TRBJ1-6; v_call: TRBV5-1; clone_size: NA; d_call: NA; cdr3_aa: CASSAETNSPLHF; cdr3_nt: TGCGCCAGCAGCGCGGAGACTAATTCACCCCTCCACTTT
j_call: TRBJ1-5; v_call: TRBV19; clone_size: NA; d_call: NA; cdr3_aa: CASSQIAQGIKNQPQHF; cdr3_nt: TGTGCCAGTAGCCAGATCGCTCAGGGAATCAAAAATCAGCCCCAGCATTTT
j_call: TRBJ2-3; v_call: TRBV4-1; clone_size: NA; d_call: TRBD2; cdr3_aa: CASSQDLSGRGGDTQYF; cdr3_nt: TGCGCCAGCAGCCAAGATCTCTCGGGACGGGGGGGAGATACGCAGTATTTT
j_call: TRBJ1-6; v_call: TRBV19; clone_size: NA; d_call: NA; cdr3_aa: CASRSFPGVNNSPLHF; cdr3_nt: TGTGCCAGCCGAAGTTTCCCGGGGGTGAATAATTCACCCCTCCACTTT
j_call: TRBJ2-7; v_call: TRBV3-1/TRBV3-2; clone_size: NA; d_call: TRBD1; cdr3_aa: CASSATDRVHEQYF; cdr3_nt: TGTGCCAGCAGCGCGACGGACAGGGTCCACGAGCAGTACTTC
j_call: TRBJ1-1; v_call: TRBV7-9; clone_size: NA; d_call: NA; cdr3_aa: CASSRYTEAFF; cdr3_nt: TGTGCCAGCAGCCGTTACACTGAAGCTTTCTTT
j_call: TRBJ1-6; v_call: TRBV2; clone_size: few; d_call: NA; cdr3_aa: CASSDAGSYNSPLHF; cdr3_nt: TGTGCCAGCAGTGATGCAGGGTCCTATAATTCACCCCTCCACTTT
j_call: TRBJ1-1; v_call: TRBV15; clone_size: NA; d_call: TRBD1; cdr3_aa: CATSSPTGGGTEAFF; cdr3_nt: TGTGCCACCAGCAGCCCAACAGGGGGCGGCACTGAAGCTTTCTTT
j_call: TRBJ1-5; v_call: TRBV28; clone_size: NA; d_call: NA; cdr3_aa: CASPQRDQPQHF; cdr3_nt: TGTGCCAGCCCACAGCGGGATCAGCCCCAGCATTTT
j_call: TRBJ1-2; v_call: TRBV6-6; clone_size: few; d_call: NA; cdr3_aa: CASSPPGGRGYTF; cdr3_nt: TGTGCCAGCAGTCCGCCGGGGGGTCGGGGCTACACCTTC
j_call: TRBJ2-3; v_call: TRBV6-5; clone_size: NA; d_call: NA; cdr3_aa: CATHRGSTDTQYF; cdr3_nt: TGTGCCACCCACCGGGGATCGACAGATACGCAGTATTTT
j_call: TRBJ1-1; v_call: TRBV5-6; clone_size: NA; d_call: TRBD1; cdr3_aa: CASSLVPGQGKTEAFF; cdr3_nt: TGTGCCAGCAGCTTGGTTCCGGGACAGGGAAAAACTGAAGCTTTCTTT
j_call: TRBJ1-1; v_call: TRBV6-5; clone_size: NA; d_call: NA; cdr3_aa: CASSRHLGGTEAFF; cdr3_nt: TGTGCCAGCAGTAGACATCTAGGAGGCACTGAAGCTTTCTTT
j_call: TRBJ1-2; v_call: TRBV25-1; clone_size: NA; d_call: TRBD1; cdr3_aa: CASSAQKPGQGVGYTF; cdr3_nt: TGTGCCAGCAGTGCCCAAAAGCCGGGACAGGGGGTGGGCTACACCTTC
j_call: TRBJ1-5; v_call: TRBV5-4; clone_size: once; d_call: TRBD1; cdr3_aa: CASSTGTGEQPQHF; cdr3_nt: TGTGCCAGCAGCACCGGGACAGGGGAACAGCCCCAGCATTTT
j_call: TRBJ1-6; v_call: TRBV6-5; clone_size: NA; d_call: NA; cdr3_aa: CASKGEGARNSPLHF; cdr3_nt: TGTGCCAGCAAAGGGGAAGGGGCGCGTAATTCACCCCTCCACTTT
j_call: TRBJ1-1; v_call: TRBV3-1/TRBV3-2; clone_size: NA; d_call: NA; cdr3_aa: CASSPDGGSQAFF; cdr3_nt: TGTGCCAGCAGCCCAGACGGGGGGTCTCAGGCTTTCTTT
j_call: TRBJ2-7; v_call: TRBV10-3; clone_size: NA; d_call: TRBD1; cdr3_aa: CAISWDRIYEQYF; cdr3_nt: TGTGCCATCAGCTGGGACAGGATCTACGAGCAGTACTTC
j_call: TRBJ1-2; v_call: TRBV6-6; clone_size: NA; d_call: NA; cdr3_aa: CAISPRGVIYGYTF; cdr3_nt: TGTGCCATCTCCCCACGCGGAGTAATCTATGGCTACACCTTC
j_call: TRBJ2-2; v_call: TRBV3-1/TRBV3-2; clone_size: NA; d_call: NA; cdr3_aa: CASSPPVTGELFF; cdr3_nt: TGTGCCAGCAGCCCCCCTGTCACCGGGGAGCTGTTTTTT
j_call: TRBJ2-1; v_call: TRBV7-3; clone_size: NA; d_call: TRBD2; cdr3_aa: CASSPGLAGGLFF; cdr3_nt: TGTGCCAGCAGCCCGGGACTAGCGGGGGGGTTGTTCTTC
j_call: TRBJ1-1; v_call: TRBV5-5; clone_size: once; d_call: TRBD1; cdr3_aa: CASSANRGRMNTEAFF; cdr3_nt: TGTGCCAGCAGCGCTAACAGGGGGCGCATGAACACTGAAGCTTTCTTT
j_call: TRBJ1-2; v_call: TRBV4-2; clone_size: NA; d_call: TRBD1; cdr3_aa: CASSPLMGQGSIYGYTF; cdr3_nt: TGTGCCAGCAGCCCACTAATGGGACAGGGTTCGATCTATGGCTACACCTTC
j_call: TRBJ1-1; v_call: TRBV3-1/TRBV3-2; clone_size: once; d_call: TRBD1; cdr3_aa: CASSRAAGGQNTEAFF; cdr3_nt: TGTGCCAGCAGCCGGGCGGCAGGGGGGCAGAACACTGAAGCTTTCTTT
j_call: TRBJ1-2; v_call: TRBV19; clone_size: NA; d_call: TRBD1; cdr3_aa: CASSLSGTGEREGYTF; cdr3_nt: TGTGCCAGTAGCCTTTCCGGGACAGGGGAACGGGAAGGCTACACCTTC
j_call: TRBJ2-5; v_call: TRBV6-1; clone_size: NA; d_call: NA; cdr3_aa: CASTTTAYQETQYF; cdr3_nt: TGTGCCAGCACCACGACAGCGTACCAAGAGACCCAGTACTTC
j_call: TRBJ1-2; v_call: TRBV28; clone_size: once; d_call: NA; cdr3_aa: CASKLIGTDHSGGGGYTF; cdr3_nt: TGTGCCAGCAAACTAATCGGGACGGATCACTCCGGGGGTGGGGGCTACACCTTC
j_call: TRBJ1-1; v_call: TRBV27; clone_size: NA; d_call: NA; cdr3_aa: CASSFQGLKTGNTEAFF; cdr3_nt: TGTGCCAGCAGTTTTCAGGGGTTGAAGACAGGGAACACTGAAGCTTTCTTT
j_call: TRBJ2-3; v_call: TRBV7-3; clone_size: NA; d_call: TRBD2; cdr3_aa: CASSLWTSRGTDTQYF; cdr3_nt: TGTGCCAGCAGCCTCTGGACTAGTCGGGGCACAGATACGCAGTATTTT
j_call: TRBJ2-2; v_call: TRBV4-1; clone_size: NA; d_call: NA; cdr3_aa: CASSQDRGITGELFF; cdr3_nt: TGCGCCAGCAGCCAAGACAGGGGAATTACCGGGGAGCTGTTTTTT
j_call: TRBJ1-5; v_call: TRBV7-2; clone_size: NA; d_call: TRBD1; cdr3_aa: CASTSQGGNQPQHF; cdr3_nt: TGTGCCAGCACCTCACAGGGGGGAAATCAGCCCCAGCATTTT
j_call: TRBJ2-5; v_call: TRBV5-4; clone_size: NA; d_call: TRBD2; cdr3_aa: CASSSRTSEETQYF; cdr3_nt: TGTGCCAGCAGCTCCCGGACTAGCGAGGAGACCCAGTACTTC
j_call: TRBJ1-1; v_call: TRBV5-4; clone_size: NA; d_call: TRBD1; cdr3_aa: CASSLAGQGRSEAFF; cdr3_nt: TGTGCCAGCAGCTTGGCGGGACAGGGGAGGTCTGAAGCTTTCTTT
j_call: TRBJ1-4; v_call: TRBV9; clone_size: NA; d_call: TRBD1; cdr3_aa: CASTPGQGTNEKLFF; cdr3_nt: TGTGCCAGCACCCCCGGACAGGGGACTAATGAAAAACTGTTTTTT
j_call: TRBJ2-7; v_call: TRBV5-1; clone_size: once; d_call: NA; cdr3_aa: CASSLASGYEQYF; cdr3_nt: TGCGCCAGCAGCTTGGCTTCCGGGTACGAGCAGTACTTC
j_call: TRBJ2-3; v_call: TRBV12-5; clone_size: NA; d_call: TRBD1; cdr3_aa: CASASGDRGATDTQYF; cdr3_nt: TGTGCTAGTGCCTCAGGAGACAGGGGGGCCACAGATACGCAGTATTTT
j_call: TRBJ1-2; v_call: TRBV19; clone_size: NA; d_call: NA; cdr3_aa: CASSMPGHRNYGYTF; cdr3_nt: TGTGCCAGTAGTATGCCCGGACACCGCAACTATGGCTACACCTTC
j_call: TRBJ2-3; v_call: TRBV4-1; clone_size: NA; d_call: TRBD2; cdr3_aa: CASSQRVGGTDTQYF; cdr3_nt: TGCGCCAGCAGCCAAAGGGTCGGGGGGACCGATACGCAGTATTTT
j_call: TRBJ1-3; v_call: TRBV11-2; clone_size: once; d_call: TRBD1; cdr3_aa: CASSFRGLSGNTIYF; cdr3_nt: TGTGCCAGCAGCTTTAGGGGGCTCTCTGGAAACACCATATATTTT
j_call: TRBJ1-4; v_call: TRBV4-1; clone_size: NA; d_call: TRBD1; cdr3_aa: CASTRTGGEKLFF; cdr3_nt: TGCGCCAGCACTAGGACAGGGGGTGAAAAACTGTTTTTT
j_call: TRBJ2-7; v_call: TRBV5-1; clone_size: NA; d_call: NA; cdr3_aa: CASSLGAGGFYEQYF; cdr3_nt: TGCGCCAGCAGCTTGGGGGCAGGAGGCTTTTACGAGCAGTACTTC
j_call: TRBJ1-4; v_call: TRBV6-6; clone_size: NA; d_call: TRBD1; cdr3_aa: CASNKDRADEKLFF; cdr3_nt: TGTGCCAGCAACAAGGACAGGGCGGACGAAAAACTGTTTTTT
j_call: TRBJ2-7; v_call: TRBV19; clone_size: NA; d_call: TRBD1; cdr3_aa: CAKKTPDRGQKPTYEQYF; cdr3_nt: TGTGCCAAAAAAACCCCGGACAGGGGACAAAAACCAACCTACGAGCAGTACTTC
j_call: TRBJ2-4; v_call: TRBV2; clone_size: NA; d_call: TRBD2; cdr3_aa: CASSETGRENIQYF; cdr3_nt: TGTGCCAGCAGTGAAACCGGGAGGGAAAACATTCAGTACTTC
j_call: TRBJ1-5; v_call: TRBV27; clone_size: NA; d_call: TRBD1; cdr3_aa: CASGTGEYQPQHF; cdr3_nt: TGTGCCAGCGGGACAGGGGAGTATCAGCCCCAGCATTTT
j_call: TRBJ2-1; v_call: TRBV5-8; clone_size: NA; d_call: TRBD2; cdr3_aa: CASTERGNSYNEQFF; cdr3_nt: TGTGCCAGCACCGAGCGGGGGAACTCCTACAATGAGCAGTTCTTC
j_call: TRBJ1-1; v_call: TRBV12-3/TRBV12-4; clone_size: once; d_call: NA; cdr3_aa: CASSVGPNTEAFF; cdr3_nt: TGTGCCAGCAGCGTTGGCCCGAACACTGAAGCTTTCTTT
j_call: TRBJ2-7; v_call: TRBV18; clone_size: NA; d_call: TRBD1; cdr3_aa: CASSPSPGQTYEQYF; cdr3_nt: TGTGCCAGCTCACCTTCCCCGGGACAGACCTACGAGCAGTACTTC
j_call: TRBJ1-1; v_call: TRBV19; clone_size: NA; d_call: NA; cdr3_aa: CASTPEGGSWTEAFF; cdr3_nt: TGTGCCAGTACCCCGGAGGGGGGGAGTTGGACTGAAGCTTTCTTT
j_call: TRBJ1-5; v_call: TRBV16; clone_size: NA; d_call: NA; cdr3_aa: CASAPGRNQPQHF; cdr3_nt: TGTGCCAGCGCCCCCGGGAGGAATCAGCCCCAGCATTTT